The following is a TCR beta chain sequence with its context. Its target is not known. Random hexamers primed reverse transcription of about 0.45 to 1 ug RNA. Each CDR3 protein is one row after TCRdb ran MiXCR on the immunoSEQ multiplex PCR reads. This table has 170,000 or so distinct CDR3 sequences, about 96% appearing once. Germline V CDR1 and CDR2: SNHLY, FYNNEI. The V gene lost 9 bases and the J gene lost 5 bases, with 16 bases spanning the gap. CDR3 length equals 13 residues. These data originate in a study of CD8 T cells in Susac syndrome. Findings and caveats of the study: As the study acknowledged, the number of individuals in its TCR sequencing and HLA analysis was relatively small.

Sequencing of TCR beta was undertaken in CD8+ and CD4+ T cells derived from blood. The sequencing sample was made of CD4+ T cells from PBMCs. V and J are TRBV2 and TRBJ1-2; no clear D gene. This TCR was recovered from a human donor with Susac syndrome. CDR3 in DNA: TGTGCCAGTGCACCGCGGGGATTATATGGCTACACCTTC. This sequence encodes CASAPRGLYGYTF.